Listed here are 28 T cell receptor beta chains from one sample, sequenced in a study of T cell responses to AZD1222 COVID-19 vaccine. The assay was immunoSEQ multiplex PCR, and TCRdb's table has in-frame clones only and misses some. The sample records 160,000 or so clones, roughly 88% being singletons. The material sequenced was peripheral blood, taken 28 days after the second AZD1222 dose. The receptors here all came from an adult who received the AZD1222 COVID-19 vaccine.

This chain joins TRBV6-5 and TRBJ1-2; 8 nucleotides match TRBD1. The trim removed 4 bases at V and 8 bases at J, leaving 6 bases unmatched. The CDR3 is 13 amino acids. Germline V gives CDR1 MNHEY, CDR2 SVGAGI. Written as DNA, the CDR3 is TGTGCCAGCAGTTTGGTAACAGGGGGAGGCTACACCTTC. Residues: CASSLVTGGGYTF.

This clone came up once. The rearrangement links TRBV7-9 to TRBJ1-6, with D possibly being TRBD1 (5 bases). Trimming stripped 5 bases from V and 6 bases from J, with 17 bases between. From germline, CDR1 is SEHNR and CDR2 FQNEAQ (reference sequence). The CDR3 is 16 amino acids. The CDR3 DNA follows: TGTGCCAGCAGCCCCCGGGACGAGTGGAGTAATTCACCCCTCCACTTT. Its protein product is CASSPRDEWSNSPLHF.

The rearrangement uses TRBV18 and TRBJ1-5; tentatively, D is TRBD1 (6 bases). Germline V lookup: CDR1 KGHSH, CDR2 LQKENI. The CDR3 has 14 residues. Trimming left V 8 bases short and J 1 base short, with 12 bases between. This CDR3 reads CASKIQGSNQPQHF. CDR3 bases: TGTGCCAGCAAAATTCAGGGGAGCAATCAGCCCCAGCATTTT.

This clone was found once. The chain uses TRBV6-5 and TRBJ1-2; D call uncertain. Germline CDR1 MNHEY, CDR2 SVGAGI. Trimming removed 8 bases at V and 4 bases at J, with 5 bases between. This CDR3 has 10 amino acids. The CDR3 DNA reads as TGTGCCAGCCGCGGCTATGGCTACACCTTC. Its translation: CASRGYGYTF.

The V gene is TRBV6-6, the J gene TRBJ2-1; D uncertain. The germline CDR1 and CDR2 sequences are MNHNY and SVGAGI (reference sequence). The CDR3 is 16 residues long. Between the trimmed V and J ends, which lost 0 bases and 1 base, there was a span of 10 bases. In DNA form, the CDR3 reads TGTGCCAGCAGTTACTCGGGCCAGTCGTCCTACAATGAGCAGTTCTTC. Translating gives CASSYSGQSSYNEQFF.

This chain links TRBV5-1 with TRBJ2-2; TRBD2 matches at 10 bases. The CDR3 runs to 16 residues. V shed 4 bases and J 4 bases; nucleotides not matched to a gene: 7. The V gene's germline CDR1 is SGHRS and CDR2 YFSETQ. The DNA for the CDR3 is TGCGCCAGCAGCCCGGACCGGACTAGCGGCACCGGGGAGCTGTTTTTT. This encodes CASSPDRTSGTGELFF.

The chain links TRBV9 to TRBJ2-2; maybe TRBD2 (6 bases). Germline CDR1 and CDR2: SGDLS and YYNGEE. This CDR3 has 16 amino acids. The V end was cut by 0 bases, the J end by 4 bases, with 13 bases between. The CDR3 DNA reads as TGTGCCAGCAGCGTAGCTAGTAGGGGAGGCACCGGGGAGCTGTTTTTT. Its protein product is CASSVASRGGTGELFF.

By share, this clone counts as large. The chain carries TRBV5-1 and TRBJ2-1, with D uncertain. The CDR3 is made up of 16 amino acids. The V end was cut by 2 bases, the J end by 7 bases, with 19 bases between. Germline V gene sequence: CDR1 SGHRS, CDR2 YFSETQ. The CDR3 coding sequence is TGCGCCAGCAGCTTTTCGTCGTTGGGATCCCAAAATGAGCAGTTCTTC. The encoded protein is CASSFSSLGSQNEQFF. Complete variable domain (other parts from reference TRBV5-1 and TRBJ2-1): KAGVTQTPRYLIKTRGQQVTLSCSPISGHRSVSWYQQTPGQGLQFLFEYFSETQRNKGNFPGRFSGRQFSNSRSEMNVSTLELGDSALYLCASSFSSLGSQNEQFFGPGTRLTVL.

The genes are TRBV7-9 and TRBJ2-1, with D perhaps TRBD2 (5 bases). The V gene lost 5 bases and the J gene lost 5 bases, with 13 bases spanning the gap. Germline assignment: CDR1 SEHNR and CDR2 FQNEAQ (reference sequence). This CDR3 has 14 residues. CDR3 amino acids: CASSLRRENNEQFF. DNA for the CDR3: TGTGCCAGCAGCCTACGCCGGGAAAACAATGAGCAGTTCTTC.

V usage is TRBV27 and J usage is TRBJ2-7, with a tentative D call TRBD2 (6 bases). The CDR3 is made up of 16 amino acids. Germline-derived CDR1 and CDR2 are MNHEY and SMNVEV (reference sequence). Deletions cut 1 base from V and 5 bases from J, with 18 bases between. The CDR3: CASSLFPHTQRDEQYF. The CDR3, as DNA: TGTGCCAGCAGTTTATTTCCCCACACACAGCGGGACGAGCAGTACTTC.

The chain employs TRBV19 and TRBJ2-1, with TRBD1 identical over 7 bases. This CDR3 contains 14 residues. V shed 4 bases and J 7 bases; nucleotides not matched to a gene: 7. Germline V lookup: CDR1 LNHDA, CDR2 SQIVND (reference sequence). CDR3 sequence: CASSTGQIINEQFF. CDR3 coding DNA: TGTGCCAGTAGTACGGGACAGATAATTAATGAGCAGTTCTTC.

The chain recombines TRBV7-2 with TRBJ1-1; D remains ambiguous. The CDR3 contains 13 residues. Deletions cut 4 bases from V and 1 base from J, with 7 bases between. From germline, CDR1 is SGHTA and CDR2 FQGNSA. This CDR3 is CASSYGRNTEAFF. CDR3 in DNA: TGTGCCAGCAGCTACGGACGGAACACTGAAGCTTTCTTT.

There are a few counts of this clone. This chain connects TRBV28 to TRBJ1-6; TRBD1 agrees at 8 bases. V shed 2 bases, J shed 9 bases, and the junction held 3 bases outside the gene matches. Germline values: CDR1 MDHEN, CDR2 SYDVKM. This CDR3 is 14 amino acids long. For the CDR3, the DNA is TGTGCCAGCAGTTTAGTCCAGGGGGCTTCACCCCTCCACTTT. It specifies CASSLVQGASPLHF.

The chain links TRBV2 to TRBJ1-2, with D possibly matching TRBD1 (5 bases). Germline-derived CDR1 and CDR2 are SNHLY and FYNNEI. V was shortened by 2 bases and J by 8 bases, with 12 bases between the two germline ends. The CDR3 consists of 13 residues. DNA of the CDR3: TGTGCCAGCAGTGAATCTGTAGGGGTCGGCTACACCTTC. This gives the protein CASSESVGVGYTF. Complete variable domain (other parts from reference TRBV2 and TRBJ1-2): EPEVTQTPSHQVTQMGQEVILRCVPISNHLYFYWYRQILGQKVEFLVSFYNNEISEKSEIFDDQFSVERPDGSNFTLKIRSTKLEDSAMYFCASSESVGVGYTFGSGTRLTVV.

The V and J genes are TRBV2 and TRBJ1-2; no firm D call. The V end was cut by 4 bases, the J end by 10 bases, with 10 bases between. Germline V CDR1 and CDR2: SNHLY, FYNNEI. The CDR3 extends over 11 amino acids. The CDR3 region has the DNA TGTGCCAGCAGTGGGTTCAAGTTCTACACCTTC. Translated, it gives CASSGFKFYTF. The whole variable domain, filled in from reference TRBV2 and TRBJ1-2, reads EPEVTQTPSHQVTQMGQEVILRCVPISNHLYFYWYRQILGQKVEFLVSFYNNEISEKSEIFDDQFSVERPDGSNFTLKIRSTKLEDSAMYFCASSGFKFYTFGSGTRLTVV.

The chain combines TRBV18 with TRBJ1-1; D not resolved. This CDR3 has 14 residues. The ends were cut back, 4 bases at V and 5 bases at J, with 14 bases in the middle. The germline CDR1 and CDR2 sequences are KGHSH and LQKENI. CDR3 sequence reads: CASSRERGITEAFF. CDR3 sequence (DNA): TGTGCCAGCTCACGGGAGAGAGGGATTACTGAAGCTTTCTTT.

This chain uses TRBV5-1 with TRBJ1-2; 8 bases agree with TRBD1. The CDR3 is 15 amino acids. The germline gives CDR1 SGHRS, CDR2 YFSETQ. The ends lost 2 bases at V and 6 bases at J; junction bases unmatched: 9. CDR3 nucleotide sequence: TGCGCCAGCAGCTTAGGACAGGGTGGCACCGATGGCTACACCTTC. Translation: CASSLGQGGTDGYTF. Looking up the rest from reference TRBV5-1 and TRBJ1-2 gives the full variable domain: KAGVTQTPRYLIKTRGQQVTLSCSPISGHRSVSWYQQTPGQGLQFLFEYFSETQRNKGNFPGRFSGRQFSNSRSEMNVSTLELGDSALYLCASSLGQGGTDGYTFGSGTRLTVV.

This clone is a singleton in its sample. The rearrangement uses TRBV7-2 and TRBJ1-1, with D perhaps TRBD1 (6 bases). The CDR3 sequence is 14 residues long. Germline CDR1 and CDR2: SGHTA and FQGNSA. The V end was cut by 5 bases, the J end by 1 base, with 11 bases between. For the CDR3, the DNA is TGTGCCAGCAGCCTACAGGGTAGGAACACTGAAGCTTTCTTT. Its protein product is CASSLQGRNTEAFF.

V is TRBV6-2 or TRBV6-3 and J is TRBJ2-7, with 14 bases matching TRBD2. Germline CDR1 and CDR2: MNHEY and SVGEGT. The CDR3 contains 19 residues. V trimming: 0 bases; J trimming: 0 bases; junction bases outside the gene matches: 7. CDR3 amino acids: CASSYSTRTSGGSSYEQYF. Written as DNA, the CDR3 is TGTGCCAGCAGTTACTCGACCCGGACTAGCGGGGGGAGCTCCTACGAGCAGTACTTC.

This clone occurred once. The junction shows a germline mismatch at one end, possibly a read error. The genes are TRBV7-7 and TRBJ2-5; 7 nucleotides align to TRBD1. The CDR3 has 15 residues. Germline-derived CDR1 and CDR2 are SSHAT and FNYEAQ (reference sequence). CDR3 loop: CASSPPGQDRETQYF. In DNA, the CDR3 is TGTGCTAGCAGCCCTCCAGGACAGGATAGAGAGACCCAGTACTTC. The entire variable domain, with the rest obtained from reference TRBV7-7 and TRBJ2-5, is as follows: GAGVSQSPRYKVTKRGQDVTLRCDPISSHATLYWYQQALGQGPEFLTYFNYEAQPDKSGLPSDRFSAERPEGSISTLTIQRTEQRDSAMYRCASSPPGQDRETQYFGPGTRLLVL.

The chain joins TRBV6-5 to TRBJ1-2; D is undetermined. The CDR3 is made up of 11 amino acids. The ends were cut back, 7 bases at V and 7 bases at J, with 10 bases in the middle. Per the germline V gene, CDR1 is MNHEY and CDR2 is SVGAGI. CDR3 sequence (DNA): TGTGCCAGCACCAAGGGTCGTGGCTACACCTTC. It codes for CASTKGRGYTF.

The CDR3 DNA reads as TGCGCCAGCATCCCTAGCGGGGGGTATTACAATGAGCAGTTCTTC. Translated, it gives CASIPSGGYYNEQFF. V usage is TRBV5-1 and J usage is TRBJ2-1; TRBD2 matches 11 bases. The length of the CDR3 is 15 residues. The J segment lost 4 bases and the V segment lost 6 bases, leaving 6 bases of the junction unmatched. Germline assignment: CDR1 SGHRS and CDR2 YFSETQ.

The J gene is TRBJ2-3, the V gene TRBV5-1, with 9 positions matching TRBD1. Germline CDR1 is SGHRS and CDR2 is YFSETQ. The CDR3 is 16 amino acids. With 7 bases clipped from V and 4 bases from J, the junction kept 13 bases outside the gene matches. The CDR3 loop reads CASCPWGQGVPDTQYF. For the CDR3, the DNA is TGCGCCAGCTGCCCGTGGGGACAGGGCGTACCAGATACGCAGTATTTT.

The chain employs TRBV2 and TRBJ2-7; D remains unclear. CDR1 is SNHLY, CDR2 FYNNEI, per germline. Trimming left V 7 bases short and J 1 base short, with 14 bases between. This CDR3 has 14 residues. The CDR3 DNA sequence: TGTGCCAGCACATCACAGCCAAGTTCCTACGAGCAGTACTTC. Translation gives CASTSQPSSYEQYF.

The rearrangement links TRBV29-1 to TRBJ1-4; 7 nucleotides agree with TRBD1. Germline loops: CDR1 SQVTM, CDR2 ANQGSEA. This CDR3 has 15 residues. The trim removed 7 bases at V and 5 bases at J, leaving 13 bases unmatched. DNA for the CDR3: TGCAGCGCCTATGGTACAGGGGCGAAAAATGAAAAACTGTTTTTT. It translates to CSAYGTGAKNEKLFF.

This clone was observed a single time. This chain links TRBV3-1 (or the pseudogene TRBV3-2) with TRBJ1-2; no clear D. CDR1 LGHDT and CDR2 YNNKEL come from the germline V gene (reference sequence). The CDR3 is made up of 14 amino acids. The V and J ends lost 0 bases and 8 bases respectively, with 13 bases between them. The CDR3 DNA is TGTGCCAGCAGCCAAGAATCGATAGGTAGGGGCTACACCTTC. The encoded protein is CASSQESIGRGYTF.

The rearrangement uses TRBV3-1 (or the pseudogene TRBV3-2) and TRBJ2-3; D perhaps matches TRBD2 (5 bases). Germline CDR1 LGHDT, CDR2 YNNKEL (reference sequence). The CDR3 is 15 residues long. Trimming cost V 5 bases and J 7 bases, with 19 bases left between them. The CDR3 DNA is TGTGCCAGCAGCTGGACCCGGTCGGGATCCTATACGCAGTATTTT. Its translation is CASSWTRSGSYTQYF.

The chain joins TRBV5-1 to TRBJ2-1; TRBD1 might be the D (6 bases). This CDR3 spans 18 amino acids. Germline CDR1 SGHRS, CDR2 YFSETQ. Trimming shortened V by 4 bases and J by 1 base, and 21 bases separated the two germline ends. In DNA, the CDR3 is TGCGCCAGCAGCGGAAAAACCGGGACATCAATTTCCTACAATGAGCAGTTCTTC. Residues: CASSGKTGTSISYNEQFF.